This entry features one TCR beta chain sequence. Antigen specificity is unknown. Assay used: immunoSEQ multiplex PCR; TCRdb lists only in-frame clones, some missing. The sample consists of tens of thousands of clones, about 89% of them appearing once. This sample stems from a study of graft-versus-host responses after intestinal transplantation. Germline loops: CDR1 SGHAT, CDR2 FQDESV (reference sequence). Between the trimmed V and J ends, which lost 1 base and 6 bases, there was a span of 12 bases. The CDR3 consists of 14 residues. The receptor comes from a human donor who was the organ donor for an intestinal transplant. The V gene is TRBV11-1, the J gene TRBJ1-2; maybe TRBD1 (6 bases). Sequencing used unstimulated CD4+ T cells sorted from spleen or lymph node cells, obtained before transplant. The CDR3 sequence: CASSLDRAEDGYTF. The CDR3 nucleotides are TGTGCCAGCAGCTTAGACAGGGCTGAGGATGGCTACACCTTC.